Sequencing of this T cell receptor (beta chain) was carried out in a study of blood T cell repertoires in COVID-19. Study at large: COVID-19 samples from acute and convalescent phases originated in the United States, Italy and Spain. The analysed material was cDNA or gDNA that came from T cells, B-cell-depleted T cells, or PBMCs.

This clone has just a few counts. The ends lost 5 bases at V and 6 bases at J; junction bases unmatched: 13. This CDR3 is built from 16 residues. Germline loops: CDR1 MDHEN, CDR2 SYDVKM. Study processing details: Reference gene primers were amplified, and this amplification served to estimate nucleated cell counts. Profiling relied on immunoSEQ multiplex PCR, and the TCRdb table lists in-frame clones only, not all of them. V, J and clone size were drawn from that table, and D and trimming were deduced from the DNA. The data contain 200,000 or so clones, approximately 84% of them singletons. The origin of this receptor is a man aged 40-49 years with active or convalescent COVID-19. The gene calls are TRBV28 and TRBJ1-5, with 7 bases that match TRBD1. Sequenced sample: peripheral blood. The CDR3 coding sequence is TGTGCCAGCAGTCCCCATGAAGACAGGGTAGGTCAGCCCCAGCATTTT. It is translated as CASSPHEDRVGQPQHF.